The 18 T cell receptor beta chains reported below all come from one sample, sequenced in a study of blood T cell repertoires in COVID-19. Generated by immunoSEQ multiplex PCR, the TCRdb table keeps only in-frame clones and is missing some. In the table there are about 130,000 clones, around 70% of which are singletons. The specimen was peripheral blood. Source of these receptors: a man older than 75 with COVID-19, enrolled during active disease.

The chain carries TRBV6-6 and TRBJ2-5, with 7 positions matching TRBD2. The DNA matches TRBJ2-7 better at its end, which makes the J call doubtful. The germline CDR1 and CDR2 sequences are MNHNY and SVGAGI (reference sequence). The CDR3 extends over 14 amino acids. DNA for the CDR3: TGTGCCAGCAGTCCACTAGCGAGCTCCCGCGAGCAGTACTTC. This translates into CASSPLASSREQYF.

The chain employs TRBV12-1 and TRBJ2-5; TRBD2 reflects the table's D call only, with no check against the DNA. TRBV12-1 is a listed pseudogene. The CDR3 is made up of 14 amino acids. The CDR3 nucleotides read TGTGCCAGCAGCTTTACGGGAGAGGTGAAGACCCAGTACTTC. The encoded protein is CASSFTGEVKTQYF.

This clone was seen a handful of times. The DNA of the CDR3 is TGTGCCAGCAGCTTAGATGGCGGGCCCCTCTACGAGCAGTACTTC. Protein: CASSLDGGPLYEQYF. The chain has TRBV7-9 and TRBJ2-7, with a tentative D call TRBD2 (5 bases). The CDR3 has 15 amino acids. V lost 1 base, J lost 3 bases, and 13 bases lay in between. Germline CDR1 and CDR2: SEHNR and FQNEAQ (reference sequence).

This clone was recorded once. CDR3 coding DNA: TGTGCCAGCAGCACAACGGATGGGGCTCCAGGAAACACCATATATTTT. It specifies CASSTTDGAPGNTIYF. This chain uses TRBV9 with TRBJ1-3; maybe TRBD1 (5 bases). Germline V gene lookup returns CDR1 SGDLS and CDR2 YYNGEE. V was shortened by 4 bases and J by 4 bases, with 18 bases between the two germline ends. The CDR3 has 16 amino acids.

The rearrangement joins TRBV24-1 to TRBJ1-2; TRBD1 matches at 8 bases. The germline CDR1 and CDR2 sequences are KGHDR and SFDVKD. The CDR3 is 16 residues long. With 4 bases clipped from V and 0 bases from J, the junction kept 6 bases outside the gene matches. CDR3 in amino acids: CATSETGTGTNYGYTF. The CDR3 DNA is TGTGCCACCAGTGAAACCGGGACAGGAACTAACTATGGCTACACCTTC.

This sequence joins TRBV7-9 and TRBJ1-3; possible D gene TRBD1, 5 bases. Per the germline V gene, CDR1 is SEHNR and CDR2 is FQNEAQ (reference sequence). The CDR3 has 16 amino acids. Trimming removed 3 bases from V and 0 bases from J, with 12 bases in between. CDR3 DNA: TGTGCCAGCAGCTTTTTCGGACAAAGCTCTGGAAACACCATATATTTT. This codes for CASSFFGQSSGNTIYF.

The J gene is TRBJ2-7, the V gene TRBV7-6; 7 nucleotides align to TRBD1. This CDR3 spans 15 amino acids. The germline V gene has CDR1 SGHVS and CDR2 FNYEAQ. V shed 5 bases and J 0 bases; nucleotides not matched to a gene: 7. CDR3 coding DNA: TGTGCCAGCAGCAAGGGACAGACTTACTCCTACGAGCAGTACTTC. Residues: CASSKGQTYSYEQYF.

A word on this clone: The sample carries other DNA sequences with the same CDR3. V is TRBV7-8 and J is TRBJ1-2; tentative D call: TRBD1 (5 bases). The CDR3 is 14 amino acids. The V and J ends lost 1 base and 2 bases respectively, with 8 bases between them. CDR1 is SGHVS and CDR2 is FQNEAQ in the germline V gene. CDR3: CASSLGQGNYGYTF. Here the CDR3 DNA reads TGTGCCAGCAGCTTAGGTCAGGGCAACTATGGCTACACCTTC.

In its sample, this clone was seen a few times. CDR3 sequence: CASSGRTTNYGYTF. CDR3 sequence (DNA): TGTGCCAGCAGCGGGCGGACTACTAACTATGGCTACACCTTC. The rearrangement links TRBV5-8 to TRBJ1-2; D is undetermined. CDR1 and CDR2 (germline): SGHTS, YDEGEE. This CDR3 comprises 14 residues. V shed 4 bases and J shed 0 bases, with 10 bases lying between them.

This clone was observed a few times. J is TRBJ1-5 and V is TRBV7-9; the D gene is possibly TRBD1 (6 bases). CDR3 length: 14 amino acids. Germline lookup yields CDR1 SEHNR and CDR2 FQNEAQ (reference sequence). V was shortened by 3 bases and J by 7 bases, with 13 bases between the two germline ends. The CDR3 DNA follows: TGTGCCAGCAGCTTGAAGGGTGGGGGCCAGCCCCAGCATTTT. It is translated as CASSLKGGGQPQHF.

The V and J genes are TRBV28 and TRBJ2-7; 14 nucleotides agree with TRBD2. Per germline, CDR1 MDHEN and CDR2 SYDVKM. The CDR3 loop spans 15 amino acids. V trimming: 7 bases; J trimming: 7 bases; junction bases outside the gene matches: 9. The CDR3 loop reads CASTRLAGGPGEQYF. CDR3 DNA sequence: TGTGCCAGCACCCGACTAGCGGGAGGGCCGGGAGAGCAGTACTTC.

The chain links TRBV18 to TRBJ1-4; possibly TRBD1 for D (6 bases). Trimming left V 4 bases short and J 5 bases short, with 14 bases between. Germline CDR1 is KGHSH and CDR2 is LQKENI. There are 15 residues in the CDR3. In nucleotides, the CDR3 is TGTGCCAGCTCACTCCACAGGGAGTCGAATGAAAAACTGTTTTTT. Its protein product is CASSLHRESNEKLFF.

V usage is TRBV11-2 and J usage is TRBJ2-1, with 10 nucleotides matching TRBD2. Germline V CDR1 and CDR2: SGHAT, FQNNGV. The length of the CDR3 is 16 residues. V lost 8 bases to trimming and J lost 0 bases; unmatched junction nucleotides: 7. CDR3 DNA sequence: TGTGCCAGCCTTATAGCGGGAGGAAGCTCCTACAATGAGCAGTTCTTC. It codes for CASLIAGGSSYNEQFF.

This clone has more than one count but fewer than ten. V usage is TRBV6-2 or TRBV6-3 and J usage is TRBJ1-5; 7 bases line up with TRBD1. Germline CDR1 MNHEY, CDR2 SVGEGT. The CDR3 extends over 14 amino acids. After removal of 3 bases from V and 7 bases from J, the junction contained 6 bases not matched to a gene. The CDR3 region is CASSYTGVGQPQHF. CDR3 bases: TGTGCCAGCAGTTATACAGGGGTGGGCCAGCCCCAGCATTTT.

The chain has TRBV4-2 and TRBJ1-3, with TRBD1 matching over 7 bases. V shed 4 bases, J shed 1 base, and the junction held 10 bases outside the gene matches. This CDR3 comprises 17 residues. Per germline, CDR1 LGHNA and CDR2 YNFKEQ. CDR3 sequence: CASSPPQGVQSGNTIYF. CDR3 DNA sequence: TGTGCCAGCAGCCCCCCCCAGGGGGTTCAGTCTGGAAACACCATATATTTT.

V is TRBV28 and J is TRBJ2-2; D remains ambiguous. Germline V gene lookup returns CDR1 MDHEN and CDR2 SYDVKM. This CDR3 is built from 12 residues. V was pared by 4 bases and J by 3 bases, with 3 bases between. The CDR3 nucleotides are TGTGCCAGCAGTTCCTACACCGGGGAGCTGTTTTTT. The encoded protein is CASSSYTGELFF.

CDR3 in DNA: TGTGCCAGCAGTTACCTCGGGGAGGGAGCCTACGAGCAGTACTTC. This codes for CASSYLGEGAYEQYF. This chain uses TRBV6-6 with TRBJ2-7, with 7 bases lining up with TRBD2. This CDR3 is 15 amino acids long. In germline, CDR1 is MNHNY, CDR2 SVGAGI (reference sequence). Trimming cost V 2 bases and J 2 bases; bases outside gene matches: 6.

The V call is TRBV4-3, the J call TRBJ2-7, with 8 bases that match TRBD2. The germline CDR1 and CDR2 sequences are LGHNA and YSLEER. Trimming removed 1 base from V and 2 bases from J; junction bases left unmatched: 10. The CDR3 totals 17 residues. The CDR3: CASSQGRLASLTYEQYF. Written as DNA, the CDR3 is TGCGCCAGCAGCCAAGGCCGACTAGCGTCTCTTACCTACGAGCAGTACTTC.